The T cell receptor (beta chain) under discussion was sequenced for a study of cytomegalovirus exposure and HLA in healthy donors. Across the study: The approximately 120 validation repertoires and the roughly 670 first-cohort repertoires shared a platform, a later analysis reported.

Germline CDR1 is SGHDN and CDR2 is FVKESK. This CDR3 is built from 16 residues. J was trimmed by 6 bases and V by 4 bases; bases with no gene match: 9. Only in-frame clones appear in the TCRdb table, and some are missing; sequencing was by immunoSEQ multiplex PCR. The sample carries a few hundred thousand clones, 86% recorded once. The sequenced sample was PBMCs. This receptor was obtained from a woman aged 18-30 years in good health and CMV-seronegative. V and J are TRBV14 and TRBJ2-3; TRBD2 aligns across 11 bases. CDR3 DNA sequence: TGTGCCAGCAGCCGCCTACTAGCGGGAGTTGCCGATACGCAGTATTTT. Translating gives CASSRLLAGVADTQYF.